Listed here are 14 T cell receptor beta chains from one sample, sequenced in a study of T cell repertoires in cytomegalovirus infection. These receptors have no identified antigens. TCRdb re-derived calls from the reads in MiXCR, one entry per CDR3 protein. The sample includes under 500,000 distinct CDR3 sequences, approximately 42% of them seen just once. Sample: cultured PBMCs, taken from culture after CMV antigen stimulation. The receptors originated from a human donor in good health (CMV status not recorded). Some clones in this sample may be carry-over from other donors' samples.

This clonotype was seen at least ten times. In nucleotides, the CDR3 is TGTGCCAGCAGCTTAGCCGGCGGATATAATTCACCCCTCCACTTT. This gives the protein CASSLAGGYNSPLHF. This chain joins TRBV7-2 and TRBJ1-6; D is unclear. Trimming removed 0 bases at V and 4 bases at J, with 7 bases between. Germline assignment: CDR1 SGHTA and CDR2 FQGNSA. This CDR3 spans 15 amino acids.

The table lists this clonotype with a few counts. CDR3 coding DNA: TGTGCCAGTAGTAACCGGGACAGGCCCCCATCCTACAATGAGCAGTTCTTC. Its translation is CASSNRDRPPSYNEQFF. The gene calls are TRBV19 and TRBJ2-1; 8 bases align to TRBD1. Germline CDR1 and CDR2: LNHDA and SQIVND (reference sequence). The CDR3 covers 17 residues. V shed 4 bases, J shed 1 base, and the junction held 9 bases outside the gene matches.

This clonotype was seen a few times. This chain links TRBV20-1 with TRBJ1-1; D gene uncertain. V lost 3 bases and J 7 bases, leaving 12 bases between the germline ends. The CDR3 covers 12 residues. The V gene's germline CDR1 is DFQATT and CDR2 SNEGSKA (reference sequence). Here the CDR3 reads CSASWAGIEAFF. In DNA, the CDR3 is TGCAGTGCTAGTTGGGCCGGGATTGAAGCTTTCTTT.

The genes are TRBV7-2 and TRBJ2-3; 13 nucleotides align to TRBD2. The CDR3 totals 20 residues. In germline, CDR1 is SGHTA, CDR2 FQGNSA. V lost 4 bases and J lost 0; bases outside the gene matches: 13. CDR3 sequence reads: CASSSRGGLAGYPSTDTQYF. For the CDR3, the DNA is TGTGCCAGCAGCTCCCGGGGGGGACTAGCGGGGTACCCTAGCACAGATACGCAGTATTTT.

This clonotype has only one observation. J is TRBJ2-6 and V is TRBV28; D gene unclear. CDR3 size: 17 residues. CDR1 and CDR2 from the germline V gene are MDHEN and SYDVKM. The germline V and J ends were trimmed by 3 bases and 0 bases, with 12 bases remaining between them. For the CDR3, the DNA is TGTGCCAGCAGTTTCGTATGGGATTTCTCTGGGGCCAACGTCCTGACTTTC. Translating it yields CASSFVWDFSGANVLTF.

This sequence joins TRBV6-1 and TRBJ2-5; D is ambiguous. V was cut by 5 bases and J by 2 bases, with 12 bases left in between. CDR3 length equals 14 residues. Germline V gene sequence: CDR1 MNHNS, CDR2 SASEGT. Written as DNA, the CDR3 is TGTGCCAGCAGTTGGTTGGCGGTACAAGAGACCCAGTACTTC. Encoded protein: CASSWLAVQETQYF.

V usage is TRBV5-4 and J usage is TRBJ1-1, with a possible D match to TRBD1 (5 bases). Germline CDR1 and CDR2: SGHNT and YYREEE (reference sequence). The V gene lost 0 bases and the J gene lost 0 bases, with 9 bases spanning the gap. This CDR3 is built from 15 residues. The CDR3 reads CASSLGGVLNTEAFF. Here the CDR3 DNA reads TGTGCCAGCAGCTTGGGGGGGGTGTTGAACACTGAAGCTTTCTTT.

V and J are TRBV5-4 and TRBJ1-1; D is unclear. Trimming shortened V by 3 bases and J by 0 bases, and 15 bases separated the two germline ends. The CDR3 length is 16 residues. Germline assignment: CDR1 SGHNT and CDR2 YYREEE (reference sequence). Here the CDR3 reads CASSSAPTVVNTEAFF. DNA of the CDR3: TGTGCCAGCAGCTCGGCCCCCACGGTCGTGAACACTGAAGCTTTCTTT.

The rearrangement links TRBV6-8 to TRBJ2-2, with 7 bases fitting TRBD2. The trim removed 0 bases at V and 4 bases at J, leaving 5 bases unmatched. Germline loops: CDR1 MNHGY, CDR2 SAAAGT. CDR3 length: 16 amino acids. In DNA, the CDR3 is TGTGCCAGCAGTTACTCGTGGGCTAGCGGCACCGGGGAGCTGTTTTTT. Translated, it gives CASSYSWASGTGELFF.

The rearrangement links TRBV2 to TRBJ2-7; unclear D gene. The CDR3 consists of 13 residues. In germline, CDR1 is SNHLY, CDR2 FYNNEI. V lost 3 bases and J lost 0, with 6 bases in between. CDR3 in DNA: TGTGCCAGCAGTGATTTACTCTCCTACGAGCAGTACTTC. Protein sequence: CASSDLLSYEQYF.

The CDR3 DNA reads TGTGCCAGCAGACCTCAGGGTGGGGGACAGCCCCAGCATTTT. Translating gives CASRPQGGGQPQHF. The V and J genes are TRBV12-3 or TRBV12-4 and TRBJ1-5; perhaps TRBD1 as D (5 bases). The CDR3 has 14 amino acids. V was clipped by 6 bases and J by 7 bases, with 16 bases between them.

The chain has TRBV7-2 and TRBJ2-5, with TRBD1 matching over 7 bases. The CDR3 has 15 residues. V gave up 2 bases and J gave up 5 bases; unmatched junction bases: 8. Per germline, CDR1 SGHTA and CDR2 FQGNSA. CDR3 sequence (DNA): TGTGCCAGCAGCTTACGCTCGGACAGGCGTGAGACCCAGTACTTC. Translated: CASSLRSDRRETQYF.

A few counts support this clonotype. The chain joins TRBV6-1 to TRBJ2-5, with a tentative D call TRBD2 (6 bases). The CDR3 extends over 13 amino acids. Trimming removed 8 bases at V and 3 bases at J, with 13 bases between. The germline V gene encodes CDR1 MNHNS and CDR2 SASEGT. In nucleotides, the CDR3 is TGTGCCAGCCCCAAGGGACTCGAAGAGACCCAGTACTTC. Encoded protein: CASPKGLEETQYF.

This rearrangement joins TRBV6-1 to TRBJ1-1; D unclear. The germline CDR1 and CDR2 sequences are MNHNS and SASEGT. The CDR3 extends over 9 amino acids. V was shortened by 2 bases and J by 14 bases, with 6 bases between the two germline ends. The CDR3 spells CASSEFGFF. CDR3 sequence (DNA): TGTGCCAGCAGTGAATTCGGATTCTTT.